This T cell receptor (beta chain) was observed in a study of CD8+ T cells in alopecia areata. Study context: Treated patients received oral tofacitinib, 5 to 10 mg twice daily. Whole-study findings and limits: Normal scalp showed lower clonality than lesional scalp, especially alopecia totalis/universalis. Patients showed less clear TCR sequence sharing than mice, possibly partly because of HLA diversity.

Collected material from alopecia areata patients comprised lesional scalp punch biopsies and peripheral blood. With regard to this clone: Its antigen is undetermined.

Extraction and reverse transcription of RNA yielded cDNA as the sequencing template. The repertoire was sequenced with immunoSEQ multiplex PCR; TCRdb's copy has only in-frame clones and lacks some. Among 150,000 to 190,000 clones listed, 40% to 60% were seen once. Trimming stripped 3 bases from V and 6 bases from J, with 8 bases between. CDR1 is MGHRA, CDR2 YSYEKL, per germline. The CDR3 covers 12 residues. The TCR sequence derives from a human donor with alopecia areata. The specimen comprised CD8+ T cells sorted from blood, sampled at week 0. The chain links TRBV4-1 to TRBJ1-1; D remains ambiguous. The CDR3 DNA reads TGCGCCAGCAGCCAGGGTGGCTCTGAAGCTTTCTTT. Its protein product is CASSQGGSEAFF.